The T cell receptor (beta chain) under discussion was sequenced for a study of blood T cell repertoires in COVID-19. Whole-study context: T cells, B-cell-depleted T cells, or PBMCs supplied cDNA or gDNA.

Per the authors' pipeline: Amplification with reference gene primers provided the estimates of nucleated cell counts. Assay: immunoSEQ multiplex PCR; the TCRdb copy retains only in-frame clones and omits some. Clonal size and the V and J genes are those of that table, whereas D and trimming came from the DNA. Here the sample spans about 59,000 clones, around 83% being singletons. The CDR3 has 21 residues. Trimming cost V 1 base and J 9 bases; bases outside gene matches: 23. Germline values: CDR1 SGHRS, CDR2 YFSETQ. The sample taken for sequencing was peripheral blood. The chain combines TRBV5-1 with TRBJ1-3; 12 nucleotides agree with TRBD1. The sequence derives from an elderly woman with acute or convalescent COVID-19. The CDR3 DNA is TGCGCCAGCAGCTTGAAACTTTCCGGGACAGGGGGCGTTATATCGGGGAGCACCATATATTTT. Translated, it gives CASSLKLSGTGGVISGSTIYF.